One TCR beta chain is described in this entry. Trimming took off 2 bases at V and 0 bases at J, with 9 bases between the two ends. CDR3 size: 14 residues. CDR1 and CDR2 (germline): SGHDT, YYEEEE. The data were obtained in a study of shared clonotypes between healthy human individuals. The naive CD8 fraction comprised CD45RO-negative cells positively selected for CCR7 and excluded terminally differentiated effector memory CD45RA+ cells. The material for each subset, its genomic DNA, was split evenly across several immunoSEQ plates. Here immunoSEQ multiplex PCR was the method, and the copy in TCRdb shows in-frame clones only, minus some. Of about 2,200,000 clones listed, roughly 91% were seen once; the top ten hold about 1.8%.

Material for sequencing was naive CD8+ T cells from PBMCs. The chain employs TRBV5-6 and TRBJ2-7; D is ambiguous. The clonotype comes from a man aged 18 to 30 in good health. Some clones in this sample may be carry-over from other donors' samples. As DNA, the CDR3 is TGTGCCAGCAGCTTTGACCTAAGCTCCTACGAGCAGTACTTC. It is translated as CASSFDLSSYEQYF.